The 19 T cell receptor beta chains given below trace back to one sample, sequenced in a study of blood T cell repertoires in COVID-19 (dated by TCRdb to 2020 to 2022). The library was produced with the immunoSEQ multiplex PCR assay. The clones in this table, taken by TCRdb from immuneACCESS, are in-frame only. Not every clone is retained; where verified, under half of the shortfall comes from an unresolved V gene, and the cause of the rest is unknown. Counted in this sample were about 46,000 clones; roughly 86% of them appeared once. More than 15% of the sample belongs to the ten largest clones. The sample comprised peripheral blood. Every receptor here comes from a man in his fifties or sixties with active or convalescent COVID-19.

This clone was seen ten or more times. The rearrangement joins TRBV3-1 (or the pseudogene TRBV3-2) to TRBJ1-3, with D perhaps TRBD1 (5 bases). V gave up 0 bases and J gave up 3 bases, with 12 bases separating them. This CDR3 has 16 residues. Germline assignment: CDR1 LGHDT and CDR2 YNNKEL (reference sequence). The CDR3 loop reads CASSQDSGGGGNTIYF. For the CDR3, the DNA is TGTGCCAGCAGCCAAGATTCGGGGGGAGGTGGAAACACCATATATTTT.

This chain connects TRBV2 to TRBJ1-1; D unclear. This CDR3 is 12 amino acids long. Trimming cost V 6 bases and J 6 bases, with 11 bases left between them. Germline lookup yields CDR1 SNHLY and CDR2 FYNNEI. The CDR3 loop reads CASRREGSEAFF. In DNA, the CDR3 is TGTGCCAGCAGACGGGAGGGCTCTGAAGCTTTCTTT. The full variable domain, in which reference TRBV2 and TRBJ1-1 provide the parts outside the CDR3, is EPEVTQTPSHQVTQMGQEVILRCVPISNHLYFYWYRQILGQKVEFLVSFYNNEISEKSEIFDDQFSVERPDGSNFTLKIRSTKLEDSAMYFCASRREGSEAFFGQGTRLTVV.

The genes are TRBV12-3 or TRBV12-4 and TRBJ1-5; D unclear. The CDR3 contains 12 residues. Trimming removed 3 bases at V and 5 bases at J, with 5 bases between. The CDR3 sequence: CASSFGDQPQHF. The CDR3 nucleotides are TGTGCCAGCAGTTTCGGAGATCAGCCCCAGCATTTT.

The chain has TRBV6-2 or TRBV6-3 and TRBJ1-2; D not certain. Germline V lookup: CDR1 MNHEY, CDR2 SVGEGT. V was trimmed by 4 bases and J by 0 bases, leaving 21 bases between them. The CDR3 runs 18 residues. The CDR3 DNA reads TGTGCCAGCAGTTTGTGGCGGGGTCTTCCCCCTACTAACTATGGCTACACCTTC. It translates to CASSLWRGLPPTNYGYTF.

The chain combines TRBV7-2 with TRBJ2-5, with D hard to call. With 3 bases removed from V and 5 bases from J, the gap between germline ends came to 10 bases. CDR3 size: 13 residues. Germline V lookup: CDR1 SGHTA, CDR2 FQGNSA. CDR3: CASSFSLRETQYF. In DNA, the CDR3 is TGTGCCAGCAGCTTCTCTCTACGTGAGACCCAGTACTTC.

The chain uses TRBV6-5 and TRBJ2-7, with 7 bases matching TRBD1. The ends lost 6 bases at V and 0 bases at J; junction bases unmatched: 8. The CDR3 sequence is 15 residues long. Looked up from germline, CDR1 is MNHEY and CDR2 is SVGAGI. CDR3 coding DNA: TGTGCCAGCAGCGACATGGACAGGCCCTCCTACGAGCAGTACTTC. It codes for CASSDMDRPSYEQYF.

The gene calls are TRBV5-1 and TRBJ1-2; D ambiguous. The CDR3 covers 13 residues. CDR1 and CDR2 (germline): SGHRS, YFSETQ. V lost 4 bases and J lost 8, with 15 bases in between. CDR3 sequence (DNA): TGCGCCAGCAGCGCCGGTTCCGTCTTAGGCTACACCTTC. Protein product: CASSAGSVLGYTF.

The chain uses TRBV7-2 and TRBJ1-1, with TRBD1 as a possible D gene (5 bases). Trimming took 3 bases from V and 5 from J, leaving 13 bases between them. The CDR3 contains 14 residues. Looked up from germline, CDR1 is SGHTA and CDR2 is FQGNSA. CDR3 bases: TGTGCCAGCAGCTTGCAGGGCCGTATGACTGAAGCTTTCTTT. Its protein is CASSLQGRMTEAFF.

The gene calls are TRBV28 and TRBJ2-5; 10 bases match TRBD2. In germline, CDR1 is MDHEN, CDR2 SYDVKM. V gave up 2 bases and J gave up 7 bases; unmatched junction bases: 4. The CDR3 covers 14 residues. The CDR3 loop is CASSLGLAEGTQYF. The CDR3 nucleotides read TGTGCCAGCAGTTTAGGACTAGCGGAGGGGACCCAGTACTTC.

The V gene is TRBV2, the J gene TRBJ1-2, with TRBD1 matching over 7 bases. CDR1 is SNHLY, CDR2 FYNNEI, per germline. The V and J ends lost 3 bases and 7 bases, in that order; junction bases with no gene match: 5. This CDR3 region has 13 residues. The CDR3 spells CASSDPQGGGYTF. In DNA form, the CDR3 reads TGTGCCAGCAGTGATCCCCAGGGGGGTGGCTACACCTTC.

The J gene is TRBJ1-2, the V gene TRBV11-2, with no clear D. The CDR3 spans 13 residues. Per the germline V gene, CDR1 is SGHAT and CDR2 is FQNNGV. V was pared by 7 bases and J by 0 bases, with 9 bases between. CDR3 bases: TGTGCCAGCACCACATGGCCTAACTATGGCTACACCTTC. This sequence encodes CASTTWPNYGYTF.

The chain is built from TRBV7-2 and TRBJ1-2, with D possibly TRBD1 on 6 matching bases. Germline lookup yields CDR1 SGHTA and CDR2 FQGNSA. V was clipped by 10 bases and J by 2 bases, with 23 bases between them. This CDR3 region has 16 residues. DNA of the CDR3: TGTGCCACCCTAGACTTCAATTCACAGGGAAACTATGGCTACACCTTC. This gives the protein CATLDFNSQGNYGYTF.

V is TRBV10-3 and J is TRBJ2-1; TRBD2 matches 10 bases. With V trimmed by 3 bases and J by 8 bases, 4 bases remained unmatched. The germline CDR1 and CDR2 sequences are ENHRY and SYGVKD. The CDR3 sequence is 14 residues long. The CDR3 is CAISEASGGDEQFF. CDR3 coding DNA: TGTGCCATCAGTGAAGCTAGCGGGGGTGATGAGCAGTTCTTC.

The chain carries TRBV5-4 and TRBJ1-2, with D maybe TRBD1 (6 bases). The germline V and J ends were trimmed by 0 bases and 2 bases, with 8 bases remaining between them. The CDR3 contains 14 residues. Germline loops: CDR1 SGHNT, CDR2 YYREEE (reference sequence). CDR3 DNA sequence: TGTGCCAGCAGCTTGGGACAGGAGAACTATGGCTACACCTTC. Residues: CASSLGQENYGYTF.

A few counts support this clone. The CDR3 DNA is TGTGCCAGCAGCGCGGGGGGGTTTGGGGCCAACGTCCTGACTTTC. Its protein product is CASSAGGFGANVLTF. The chain has TRBV5-8 and TRBJ2-6, with 9 nucleotides matching TRBD2. The germline gives CDR1 SGHTS, CDR2 YDEGEE. The CDR3 is 15 residues long. J gave up 3 bases and V 4 bases, and 2 bases lay outside the gene matches.

This chain uses TRBV15 with TRBJ1-6; 7 positions agree with TRBD1. Germline trimming cut 1 base from V and 10 bases from J; bases unmatched to any gene: 7. Germline V gene lookup returns CDR1 LNHNV and CDR2 YYDKDF (reference sequence). This CDR3 is 15 amino acids long. The CDR3 region has the DNA TGTGCCACCAGCAGAGGACAGGGTTCGGGATCACCCCTCCACTTT. Protein sequence: CATSRGQGSGSPLHF.

V gene TRBV19 combines with J gene TRBJ1-5; perhaps TRBD1 as D (6 bases). The V gene lost 5 bases and the J gene lost 5 bases, with 16 bases spanning the gap. The CDR3 loop spans 15 amino acids. CDR1 and CDR2 (germline): LNHDA, SQIVND (reference sequence). The CDR3 coding sequence is TGTGCCAGTAGTGCATACCACAGGGCCGATCAGCCCCAGCATTTT. Encoded protein: CASSAYHRADQPQHF.

The genes are TRBV5-6 and TRBJ2-5, with 13 nucleotides matching TRBD2. The junction had 10 bases not matched to a gene; V was cut back by 3 bases and J by 5 bases. CDR1 and CDR2 from the germline V gene are SGHDT and YYEEEE. CDR3 length: 17 amino acids. CDR3 sequence reads: CASSSPSTSGGAETQYF. CDR3 nucleotide sequence: TGTGCCAGCAGCTCGCCGTCAACTAGCGGGGGGGCCGAGACCCAGTACTTC.

The chain combines TRBV25-1 with TRBJ1-6; D gene ambiguous. In germline, CDR1 is MGHDK, CDR2 SYGVNS. The V gene lost 1 base and the J gene lost 10 bases, with 14 bases spanning the gap. The CDR3 runs 15 residues. The CDR3 DNA sequence: TGTGCCAGCAGTGAATTGGGAGGGCTTAACTCACCCCTCCACTTT. Translation: CASSELGGLNSPLHF.